A single sample is the source of the 24 T cell receptor beta chains below, sequenced in a study of cytomegalovirus exposure and HLA in healthy donors. A multiplex PCR was run with 60 Vbeta primers and 13 Jbeta primers. Clones were read by immunoSEQ multiplex PCR, and TCRdb kept only the in-frame ones, dropping some. The sample carries roughly 100,000 clones, 60% to 70% recorded once. Sequencing input: PBMCs. Every receptor here comes from a woman between 45 and 65 years old in good health and CMV-seronegative.

A few counts support this clone. This chain links TRBV5-1 with TRBJ2-1; TRBD2 agrees at 9 bases. With 1 base clipped from V and 0 bases from J, the junction kept 17 bases outside the gene matches. Germline V gene lookup returns CDR1 SGHRS and CDR2 YFSETQ. CDR3 length equals 21 residues. DNA of the CDR3: TGCGCCAGCAGCTTGATCGGTAGACGTAGCGGGAGTGAGGGCTCCTACAATGAGCAGTTCTTC. Translating it yields CASSLIGRRSGSEGSYNEQFF.

This clone has just a few counts. The J gene is TRBJ2-1, the V gene TRBV27, with TRBD2 matching over 7 bases. The CDR3 totals 17 residues. Unmatched junction bases numbered 17, after V lost 4 bases and J lost 8 bases. In germline, CDR1 is MNHEY, CDR2 SMNVEV (reference sequence). The DNA of the CDR3 is TGTGCCAGCAGTTCCTCTATGTGGGAGGGCCGTATATATGAGCAGTTCTTC. Translated, it gives CASSSSMWEGRIYEQFF.

The chain is built from TRBV5-4 and TRBJ2-3; 12 bases line up with TRBD2. J was trimmed by 0 bases and V by 1 base; bases with no gene match: 6. Germline-derived CDR1 and CDR2 are SGHNT and YYREEE (reference sequence). The CDR3 consists of 18 residues. In DNA, the CDR3 is TGTGCCAGCAGCTTGAACCTAGCGGGGGGGCGAAGCACAGATACGCAGTATTTT. Translation: CASSLNLAGGRSTDTQYF.

This chain links TRBV4-2 with TRBJ1-5; 7 nucleotides match TRBD1. The CDR3 covers 15 residues. V shed 1 base and J 6 bases; nucleotides not matched to a gene: 6. The germline V gene encodes CDR1 LGHNA and CDR2 YNFKEQ. The CDR3 bases are TGTGCCAGCAGCCAAGCCGACAGGGTATCTCAGCCCCAGCATTTT. Translation gives CASSQADRVSQPQHF.

The rearrangement uses TRBV7-9 and TRBJ2-1; 11 nucleotides align to TRBD1. The germline V gene has CDR1 SEHNR and CDR2 FQNEAQ (reference sequence). Trimming at V came to 7 bases and at J to 6 bases, leaving 8 bases not matched to a gene. The CDR3 has 15 amino acids. CDR3 coding DNA: TGTGCCAGCACCCCCTCGGGGACAGGGGGCAATGAGCAGTTCTTC. It specifies CASTPSGTGGNEQFF.

The rearrangement links TRBV11-3 to TRBJ2-1; a possible D gene is TRBD2 (5 bases). CDR3 length equals 14 residues. V lost 1 base to trimming and J lost 8 bases, with 12 bases between them. The germline CDR1 and CDR2 sequences are SGHNT and YENEEA. Written as DNA, the CDR3 is TGTGCCAGCAGCTTAGCATGGTCTAGCTATGAGCAGTTCTTC. Protein product: CASSLAWSSYEQFF.

V and J are TRBV7-2 and TRBJ2-7; 8 nucleotides agree with TRBD1. Germline CDR1 and CDR2: SGHTA and FQGNSA. This CDR3 has 14 amino acids. The V and J ends lost 3 bases and 5 bases, in that order; junction bases with no gene match: 6. The CDR3 DNA reads as TGTGCCAGCAGCTTGAGACAGGGGAGCGACGAGCAGTACTTC. Translating it yields CASSLRQGSDEQYF.

The gene calls are TRBV5-6 and TRBJ2-1, with TRBD1 identical over 7 bases. The CDR3 has 12 residues. V was clipped by 4 bases and J by 8 bases; unmatched bases: 3. CDR1 is SGHDT, CDR2 YYEEEE, per germline. The CDR3 region has the DNA TGTGCCAGCAGCAGGGACAGCCATGAGCAGTTCTTC. This gives the protein CASSRDSHEQFF.

The chain joins TRBV7-6 to TRBJ2-3, with D possibly matching TRBD2 (5 bases). Trimming cost V 2 bases and J 5 bases, with 20 bases left between them. The CDR3 sequence is 17 residues long. The germline CDR1 and CDR2 sequences are SGHVS and FNYEAQ. This chain's CDR3 is CASSLSARGGVIDTQYF. CDR3 DNA: TGTGCCAGCAGCTTATCTGCCCGGGGTGGGGTAATAGATACGCAGTATTTT.

This chain joins TRBV7-9 and TRBJ2-7; no clear D. Between the trimmed V and J ends, which lost 1 base and 3 bases, there was a span of 7 bases. Germline assignment: CDR1 SEHNR and CDR2 FQNEAQ (reference sequence). This CDR3 spans 13 amino acids. For the CDR3, the DNA is TGTGCCAGCAGCTTAGGGCAGATCTACGAGCAGTACTTC. Protein: CASSLGQIYEQYF.

The gene calls are TRBV6-6 and TRBJ2-6, with D perhaps matching TRBD1 (6 bases). Deletions cut 4 bases from V and 1 base from J, with 11 bases between. The CDR3 totals 16 residues. In germline, CDR1 is MNHNY, CDR2 SVGAGI (reference sequence). Here the CDR3 reads CASSSNDRSGANVLTF. CDR3 bases: TGTGCCAGCAGTTCAAACGACAGGTCTGGGGCCAACGTCCTGACTTTC.

CDR3 protein: CASSLLTGISGNTIYF. DNA for the CDR3: TGCGCCAGCAGCTTGCTGACAGGGATCTCTGGAAACACCATATATTTT. The chain uses TRBV5-1 and TRBJ1-3, with 7 nucleotides matching TRBD1. The CDR3 runs 16 residues. Germline lookup yields CDR1 SGHRS and CDR2 YFSETQ. After removal of 1 base from V and 0 bases from J, the junction contained 4 bases not matched to a gene.

The chain uses TRBV28 and TRBJ2-2; perhaps TRBD1 as D (5 bases). The germline CDR1 and CDR2 sequences are MDHEN and SYDVKM. V was pared by 11 bases and J by 0 bases, with 10 bases between. The CDR3 extends over 13 amino acids. The CDR3: CAVWGANTGELFF. DNA for the CDR3: TGTGCCGTCTGGGGCGCGAACACCGGGGAGCTGTTTTTT.

The chain links TRBV18 to TRBJ1-1, with 7 bases matching TRBD1. Germline CDR1 is KGHSH and CDR2 is LQKENI. V lost 6 bases, J lost 11 bases, and 9 bases stayed unmatched. The CDR3 sequence is 12 residues long. The CDR3 DNA is TGTGCCAGCTCCCGCGACAGGGCTGCGGCTTTCTTT. This translates into CASSRDRAAAFF.

This chain connects TRBV18 to TRBJ2-1; no definite D call. This CDR3 is 13 amino acids long. Germline CDR1 reads KGHSH; CDR2 reads LQKENI. Trimming removed 5 bases from V and 9 bases from J, with 14 bases in between. DNA for the CDR3: TGTGCCAGCTCAGACTTGCGCGCGAGTGAGCAGTTCTTC. Translating gives CASSDLRASEQFF.

This clone was seen a few times. This chain connects TRBV4-1 to TRBJ2-5, with a tentative D call TRBD2 (6 bases). Deletions cut 2 bases from V and 5 bases from J, with 12 bases between. The CDR3 is made up of 14 amino acids. Germline values: CDR1 MGHRA, CDR2 YSYEKL. CDR3 sequence reads: CASSQNAGKETQYF. CDR3 nucleotide sequence: TGCGCCAGCAGCCAAAACGCGGGGAAGGAGACCCAGTACTTC.

This rearrangement joins TRBV7-8 to TRBJ2-1, with 7 bases lining up with TRBD2. The CDR3 has 15 residues. The germline CDR1 and CDR2 sequences are SGHVS and FQNEAQ. The junction had 13 bases not matched to a gene; V was cut back by 5 bases and J by 9 bases. The CDR3 loop reads CASSEGLVHLGEQFF. The CDR3 bases are TGTGCCAGCAGCGAAGGACTAGTGCATCTGGGTGAGCAGTTCTTC.

The chain joins TRBV5-4 to TRBJ2-4; TRBD1 matches 7 bases. The CDR3 contains 15 residues. V trimming: 3 bases; J trimming: 1 base; junction bases outside the gene matches: 4. Per germline, CDR1 SGHNT and CDR2 YYREEE (reference sequence). CDR3 in DNA: TGTGCCAGCAGCTACGAGGGGGCTGCCAAAAACATTCAGTACTTC. Translation: CASSYEGAAKNIQYF.

This clone is a singleton in its sample. V is TRBV5-5 and J is TRBJ1-2; no clear D. Trimming pared 2 bases from V and 1 base from J, leaving 9 bases between. The germline CDR1 and CDR2 sequences are SGHKS and YYEKEE (reference sequence). The CDR3 has 14 residues. CDR3 region: CASSFGGNNYGYTF. The CDR3 nucleotides are TGTGCCAGCAGCTTCGGAGGGAATAACTATGGCTACACCTTC.

The gene calls are TRBV4-1 and TRBJ2-1; 9 bases are a match to TRBD1. The CDR3 loop spans 15 amino acids. After removal of 5 bases from V and 4 bases from J, the junction contained 6 bases not matched to a gene. Germline V CDR1 and CDR2: MGHRA, YSYEKL. The CDR3 here is CASSMGQGFYNEQFF. Written as DNA, the CDR3 is TGCGCCAGCAGCATGGGACAGGGATTTTACAATGAGCAGTTCTTC.

This clone was seen only a few times. This sequence joins TRBV5-5 and TRBJ1-3, with unresolved D. The germline CDR1 and CDR2 sequences are SGHKS and YYEKEE (reference sequence). V gave up 4 bases and J gave up 0 bases, with 8 bases separating them. This CDR3 has 14 amino acids. CDR3 in DNA: TGTGCCAGCAGCACACAGAGCTCTGGAAACACCATATATTTT. Protein product: CASSTQSSGNTIYF.

The sample holds a few counts of this clone. This chain connects TRBV2 to TRBJ1-5; D is unclear. Between the trimmed V and J ends, which lost 3 bases and 4 bases, there was a span of 13 bases. The CDR3 covers 15 residues. The germline gives CDR1 SNHLY, CDR2 FYNNEI. Here the CDR3 DNA reads TGTGCCAGCAGTGAGGAGCTTCGGGTAAATCAGCCCCAGCATTTT. As protein: CASSEELRVNQPQHF.

This clone was observed a few times. The chain couples TRBV18 to TRBJ2-1; maybe TRBD2 (6 bases). CDR1 is KGHSH and CDR2 is LQKENI in the germline V gene. The CDR3 loop spans 12 amino acids. Between the trimmed V and J ends, which lost 4 bases and 8 bases, there was a span of 9 bases. The CDR3 sequence is CASSLADDEQFF. DNA of the CDR3: TGTGCCAGCTCACTAGCGGACGATGAGCAGTTCTTC.

The chain links TRBV7-2 to TRBJ1-4, with 8 bases fitting TRBD1. This CDR3 region has 14 residues. CDR1 SGHTA and CDR2 FQGNSA come from the germline V gene. Trimming took 3 bases from V and 7 from J; bases not matched to a gene: 4. CDR3 DNA: TGTGCCAGCAGCTTGGACAGGGCGGCTGAAAAACTGTTTTTT. It is translated as CASSLDRAAEKLFF.